What follows are 18 T cell receptor beta chains derived from one specimen sequenced in a study of shared clonotypes between healthy human individuals. Positively selected for CCR7, the CD45RO-negative cells used as naive CD8 cells excluded terminally differentiated effector memory CD45RA+ cells. Generated by immunoSEQ multiplex PCR, the TCRdb table keeps only in-frame clones and is missing some. The repertoire consists of about 600,000 clones, with 95% to 98% occurring once and the leading ten covering 0.3%. Input material: naive CD8+ T cells sorted from blood. These receptors came from a man aged 30-40 years in good health.

This chain joins TRBV7-9 and TRBJ1-4, with TRBD1 matching over 7 bases. Trimming removed 5 bases from V and 4 bases from J; junction bases left unmatched: 7. The CDR3 is 15 amino acids. Germline loops: CDR1 SEHNR, CDR2 FQNEAQ (reference sequence). CDR3 DNA sequence: TGTGCCAGCAGCGACAGGGAGCAGGGTAATGAAAAACTGTTTTTT. This codes for CASSDREQGNEKLFF. Full variable domain (outside the CDR3, taken from reference TRBV7-9 and TRBJ1-4): DTGVSQNPRHKITKRGQNVTFRCDPISEHNRLYWYRQTLGQGPEFLTYFQNEAQLEKSRLLSDRFSAERPKGSFSTLEIQRTEQGDSAMYLCASSDREQGNEKLFFGSGTQLSVL.

The chain's CDR3 is CASSSGVYEQYF. As DNA, the CDR3 is TGTGCCAGCAGCTCCGGGGTCTACGAGCAGTACTTC. The rearrangement links TRBV5-4 to TRBJ2-7; a weak D match, TRBD2 (5 bases). This CDR3 has 12 residues. Per germline, CDR1 SGHNT and CDR2 YYREEE (reference sequence). V was cut by 3 bases and J by 3 bases, with 7 bases left in between. Full variable domain (rest looked up from reference TRBV5-4 and TRBJ2-7): ETGVTQSPTHLIKTRGQQVTLRCSSQSGHNTVSWYQQALGQGPQFIFQYYREEENGRGNFPPRFSGLQFPNYSSELNVNALELDDSALYLCASSSGVYEQYFGPGTRLTVT.

This clone was detected only once. The chain links TRBV27 to TRBJ2-2; 10 nucleotides line up with TRBD1. Germline V gene sequence: CDR1 MNHEY, CDR2 SMNVEV (reference sequence). Germline trimming cut 4 bases from V and 4 bases from J; bases unmatched to any gene: 3. CDR3 length: 15 amino acids. The CDR3 here is CASSSTGGGTGELFF. The DNA of the CDR3 is TGTGCCAGCAGTTCGACAGGGGGCGGCACCGGGGAGCTGTTTTTT.

The V gene is TRBV7-6, the J gene TRBJ1-5; D is unresolved. Trimming left V 4 bases short and J 5 bases short, with 12 bases between. This CDR3 has 14 amino acids. Germline lookup yields CDR1 SGHVS and CDR2 FNYEAQ. CDR3 residues: CASSSRVQDQPQHF. CDR3 DNA: TGTGCCAGCAGCTCCCGGGTTCAGGATCAGCCCCAGCATTTT.

The rearrangement uses TRBV7-6 and TRBJ2-7, with 9 bases identical to TRBD1. The V gene's germline CDR1 is SGHVS and CDR2 FNYEAQ. Trimming at V came to 10 bases and at J to 6 bases, leaving 10 bases not matched to a gene. The length of the CDR3 is 13 residues. CDR3 nucleotides: TGTGCCATGCCGGAGGACAGGGGAAGCGAGCAGTACTTC. It specifies CAMPEDRGSEQYF.

The chain recombines TRBV6-5 with TRBJ2-7, with D perhaps being TRBD1 or TRBD2 (5 bases each). CDR1 and CDR2 (germline): MNHEY, SVGAGI. Trimming removed 0 bases at V and 5 bases at J, with 17 bases between. This CDR3 contains 16 residues. This CDR3 reads CASSYSGGVPFNEQYF. In DNA form, the CDR3 reads TGTGCCAGCAGTTACTCTGGGGGAGTGCCTTTCAACGAGCAGTACTTC.

CDR3 protein: CAWGQGIPEAFF. In DNA, the CDR3 is TGTGCCTGGGGACAGGGTATCCCTGAAGCTTTCTTT. This chain uses TRBV30 with TRBJ1-1, with 8 bases matching TRBD1. With 5 bases clipped from V and 6 bases from J, the junction kept 5 bases outside the gene matches. The CDR3 is made up of 12 amino acids. CDR1 GTSNPN and CDR2 SVGIG come from the germline V gene (reference sequence).

Details on this clone: Other DNA sequences within the sample encode an identical CDR3. V gene TRBV5-6 combines with J gene TRBJ2-7; 7 positions match TRBD1. V was pared by 0 bases and J by 2 bases, with 2 bases of the junction left unmatched. Germline CDR1 and CDR2: SGHDT and YYEEEE. This CDR3 is 14 amino acids long. As DNA, the CDR3 is TGTGCCAGCAGCTTGGGACAGGGCCCCTACGAGCAGTACTTC. This translates into CASSLGQGPYEQYF.

The chain uses TRBV27 and TRBJ1-5; the D is unclear. The germline V and J ends were trimmed by 3 bases and 5 bases, with 14 bases remaining between them. This CDR3 has 15 amino acids. Per germline, CDR1 MNHEY and CDR2 SMNVEV (reference sequence). The CDR3 nucleotides are TGTGCCAGCAGTTTCTCTCGGACGGCCGATCAGCCCCAGCATTTT. Protein sequence: CASSFSRTADQPQHF.

The chain carries TRBV25-1 and TRBJ2-7; D call uncertain. The CDR3 spans 10 residues. Germline CDR1 MGHDK, CDR2 SYGVNS. V was trimmed by 6 bases and J by 6 bases, leaving 6 bases between them. The CDR3 region is CASRFGEQYF. The CDR3 bases are TGTGCCAGCAGATTTGGCGAGCAGTACTTC.

The chain employs TRBV5-4 and TRBJ2-1; maybe TRBD2 (5 bases). V lost 4 bases to trimming and J lost 8 bases, with 16 bases between them. There are 14 residues in the CDR3. Germline lookup yields CDR1 SGHNT and CDR2 YYREEE (reference sequence). CDR3 DNA: TGTGCCAGCAGCCCTCGTGGGGAGTCGGATGAGCAGTTCTTC. Protein product: CASSPRGESDEQFF.

The chain couples TRBV2 to TRBJ2-2; possible D gene TRBD2, 5 bases. Germline CDR1 and CDR2: SNHLY and FYNNEI. There are 12 residues in the CDR3. V shed 7 bases and J shed 5 bases, with 8 bases lying between them. CDR3: CASIPGTGELFF. For the CDR3, the DNA is TGTGCCAGCATTCCGGGGACCGGGGAGCTGTTTTTT.

The V call is TRBV5-5, the J call TRBJ1-1, with D possibly matching TRBD1 (6 bases). Between the trimmed V and J ends, which lost 5 bases and 5 bases, there was a span of 16 bases. CDR3 length: 14 amino acids. CDR1 and CDR2 from the germline V gene are SGHKS and YYEKEE (reference sequence). The CDR3 region has the DNA TGTGCCAGCAGGGAGATTATACAGGGTACTGAAGCTTTCTTT. Protein: CASREIIQGTEAFF.

The chain is built from TRBV5-6 and TRBJ2-1; D remains ambiguous. CDR3 size: 13 residues. Germline V gene sequence: CDR1 SGHDT, CDR2 YYEEEE. V gave up 1 base and J gave up 8 bases, with 10 bases separating them. CDR3 residues: CASSLLSGDEQFF. In DNA form, the CDR3 reads TGTGCCAGCAGCTTGCTGAGTGGTGATGAGCAGTTCTTC. The full variable domain, with the rest looked up from reference TRBV5-6 and TRBJ2-1, is DAGVTQSPTHLIKTRGQQVTLRCSPKSGHDTVSWYQQALGQGPQFIFQYYEEEERQRGNFPDRFSGHQFPNYSSELNVNALLLGDSALYLCASSLLSGDEQFFGPGTRLTVL.

This sequence joins TRBV7-6 and TRBJ2-5; 8 nucleotides line up with TRBD1. Germline V lookup: CDR1 SGHVS, CDR2 FNYEAQ. This CDR3 comprises 15 residues. With V trimmed by 3 bases and J by 4 bases, 7 bases remained unmatched. CDR3 region: CASSFPGQGGETQYF. DNA of the CDR3: TGTGCCAGCAGCTTCCCCGGACAGGGAGGAGAGACCCAGTACTTC.

V and J are TRBV5-1 and TRBJ2-7, with D hard to call. Germline CDR1 and CDR2: SGHRS and YFSETQ. This CDR3 region has 13 residues. Trimming shortened V by 1 base and J by 0 bases, and 5 bases separated the two germline ends. CDR3 nucleotide sequence: TGCGCCAGCAGCTTGTTCAGCTCCTACGAGCAGTACTTC. Amino acids: CASSLFSSYEQYF. Full variable domain (missing parts from reference TRBV5-1 and TRBJ2-7): KAGVTQTPRYLIKTRGQQVTLSCSPISGHRSVSWYQQTPGQGLQFLFEYFSETQRNKGNFPGRFSGRQFSNSRSEMNVSTLELGDSALYLCASSLFSSYEQYFGPGTRLTVT.

The chain combines TRBV7-9 with TRBJ1-2; D may be TRBD1 (6 bases). Germline values: CDR1 SEHNR, CDR2 FQNEAQ (reference sequence). The length of the CDR3 is 14 residues. With 2 bases removed from V and 6 bases from J, the gap between germline ends came to 13 bases. CDR3 DNA sequence: TGTGCCAGCAGCTTAAGGGGGGCAGGTGATGGCTACACCTTC. Translation: CASSLRGAGDGYTF.

As DNA, the CDR3 is TGTGCCAGCAGTCCGGGACAGGGCGCGTATGAGCAGTTCTTC. Translation: CASSPGQGAYEQFF. This chain links TRBV6-1 with TRBJ2-1, with 9 bases identical to TRBD1. J gave up 8 bases and V 5 bases, and 7 bases lay outside the gene matches. The CDR3 runs 14 residues. From germline, CDR1 is MNHNS and CDR2 SASEGT.